This TCR beta chain originates from a study of spatial heterogeneity in lung cancer (dated by TCRdb to between 2018 and 2021). A note on the overall study: Beta-chain transcripts were consistently detected in greater numbers than alpha-chain transcripts, which likely reflects a higher abundance of beta-chain transcripts. In the raw uncorrected reads, each unique combination of TCR and UMI appeared more than ten times on average. The study quantitatively compared TCR alpha and beta repertoires across multiple tumor regions, matched nontumor lung and blood in non-small cell lung cancer. Nonsynonymous mutation counts, determined by whole-exome sequencing of tumor tissue, were related to TCR repertoire features. At surgery, hundreds of tumor regions, fewer than 85 matched nontumor lung samples and more than 55 PBMC samples were TCR-sequenced for both alpha and beta chains. Study-wide findings and limitations: Additional single-cell paired TCR alpha and beta sequencing was considered necessary to confirm, at a functional level, the hypothesis that regional TCRs recognize regional mutations.

The receptor library was made with 5' RACE. The listed sequencing device is NextSeq 500. The TCR library protocol attached a unique molecular identifier to each TCR cDNA molecule to allow correction of PCR and sequencing errors. Turning to the authors' computational methods: Decombinator tools were used for TCR identification, UMI-based error correction and CDR3 extraction. TCRs above a frequency of 2 per 1,000, corresponding to the top 1% of the tumor frequency distribution, were defined as expanded. Rényi diversity was computed with the R vegan package after subsampling each repertoire 100 times to 5,000 TCRs. CDR3 similarity networks were built from amino acid triplet string-kernel similarity, with CDR3s being connected when pairwise similarity was above 0.82. The public sequencing data were trimmed at Q25 with fastp and processed into clonotypes with MiXCR by TCRdb, which kept only in-frame beta chains. Rows are unified per CDR3 protein, each entry keeping the most common DNA and genes. The V and J calls shown here were made by TCRdb, not taken from the authors' results. The sample yields 40,000 or so distinct CDR3 sequences; 2.5% to 3.5% were counted once. The biggest ten clones account for roughly 40% of the sample.

In its sample, this clonotype was seen many times. The target of this receptor is not known. Per-nucleotide qualities are absent, and no much larger clonotype sits a single base away. The time point label for this specimen denotes: sample taken at primary tumor resection. The donors were about 71 patients from the lung TRACERx cohort who had early-stage, untreated non-small cell lung cancer. For TCR sequencing, whole RNA was extracted from tumor and nontumor lung tissue, or from cryopreserved PBMC samples, and no cell sorting was done. A patient was chosen for TCR sequencing only when enough RNA was available from at least two tumor regions. Before selection, tumor and adjacent nontumor lung specimens were reviewed by a lung pathologist. This sequence was found in a male donor with early-stage non-small cell lung cancer. The sample was normal lung tissue next to the tumor, taken at surgery.

In nucleotides, the sequence is TGCAGTCCGCTTTCGAGGGAGTGGTACAATGAGCAGTTCTTC. Its product reads: CSPLSREWYNEQFF. Here the chain combines TRBV20-1 and TRBJ2-1, and the D gene may be TRBD2, 5 bases matching. Trimming costs V 8 bases and J 4 bases, and their ends lie 18 bases apart. CDR1 and CDR2 (DFQATT, SNEGSKA) derive from the germline V gene (reference sequence). The CDR3 contains 14 residues, cysteine and phenylalanine counted. The read is trimmed to its CDR3 DNA, 42 bases read in frame from base 1.